The 25 T cell receptor beta chains given below trace back to one sample, sequenced in a study of beta chain features in type 1 diabetes. The antigens for these receptors are not known. Expressed TCRB transcripts were sequenced because the entire RNA isolate underwent reverse transcription. Profiled with immunoSEQ multiplex PCR; TCRdb holds only in-frame clones, not every one. The sample consists of 640,000 or so clones, about an eighth of them appearing once. Study findings and constraints: All four CD4+ subsets from Type 1 diabetes patients carried moderately but significantly shorter TCRB CDR3s.

What was sequenced was naive CD4+ T cells from blood. Receptors originate from a young man with type 1 diabetes.

This clone showed up just a few times. The chain employs TRBV29-1 and TRBJ2-7, with D maybe TRBD1 (6 bases). Germline assignment: CDR1 SQVTM and CDR2 ANQGSEA. The CDR3 is 12 amino acids. The germline V and J ends were trimmed by 7 bases and 5 bases, with 15 bases remaining between them. The CDR3 reads CSAGAWADEQYF. CDR3 DNA: TGCAGCGCAGGGGCCTGGGCGGACGAGCAGTACTTC.

This clone was detected a few times. This chain connects TRBV7-2 to TRBJ2-3; tentatively, D is TRBD2 (7 bases). The germline CDR1 and CDR2 sequences are SGHTA and FQGNSA. V lost 7 bases and J lost 5, with 16 bases in between. The CDR3 runs 14 residues. The chain's CDR3 is CASNPRRGRDTQYF. CDR3 DNA: TGTGCCAGCAACCCGAGGCGGGGGCGAGATACGCAGTATTTT.

The gene calls are TRBV28 and TRBJ1-4; no definite D call. This CDR3 is built from 14 residues. Germline V CDR1 and CDR2: MDHEN, SYDVKM. V was pared by 7 bases and J by 0 bases, with 9 bases between. CDR3 region: CASTTRATNEKLFF. DNA of the CDR3: TGTGCCAGCACCACACGAGCAACTAATGAAAAACTGTTTTTT.

V and J are TRBV6-1 and TRBJ1-5; a possible D gene is TRBD1 (5 bases). This CDR3 is 15 amino acids long. V lost 1 base, J lost 5 bases, and 12 bases lay in between. Germline CDR1 reads MNHNS; CDR2 reads SASEGT. This CDR3 is CASSEVGRGDQPQHF. As DNA, the CDR3 is TGTGCCAGCAGTGAAGTGGGGAGGGGTGATCAGCCCCAGCATTTT.

This clone was detected only a few times. The chain links TRBV2 to TRBJ2-3, with a weak D call TRBD2 (7 bases). The V end lost 8 bases, the J end lost 2 bases, and 14 bases lay between the germline ends. Germline V gene data show CDR1 as SNHLY and CDR2 as FYNNEI. The CDR3 loop spans 14 amino acids. DNA for the CDR3: TGTGCCAGCGTGGCGGGGGCGAACACAGATACGCAGTATTTT. The encoded protein is CASVAGANTDTQYF.

This clone was seen only a few times. The V gene is TRBV2, the J gene TRBJ1-6; 7 bases agree with TRBD1. CDR3 length: 15 amino acids. Germline V gene data show CDR1 as SNHLY and CDR2 as FYNNEI. V was clipped by 6 bases and J by 2 bases; unmatched bases: 4. This CDR3 reads CASSMQGAYNSPLHF. CDR3 sequence (DNA): TGTGCCAGCAGCATGCAGGGGGCCTATAATTCACCCCTCCACTTT.

A few counts support this clone. This sequence joins TRBV9 and TRBJ1-6, with a weak D call TRBD1 (5 bases). V was trimmed by 0 bases and J by 8 bases, leaving 12 bases between them. CDR1 and CDR2 from the germline V gene are SGDLS and YYNGEE. There are 15 residues in the CDR3. The CDR3 is CASSVGTGGDSPLHF. The CDR3 coding sequence is TGTGCCAGCAGCGTAGGCACAGGCGGGGATTCACCCCTCCACTTT.

The sample holds a few counts of this clone. This chain uses TRBV10-3 with TRBJ2-3; no firm D call. The CDR3 is 13 amino acids. V was clipped by 2 bases and J by 3 bases, with 6 bases between them. Germline V gives CDR1 ENHRY, CDR2 SYGVKD. The CDR3 coding sequence is TGTGCCATCAGTGAGGCGATGACAGATACGCAGTATTTT. It is translated as CAISEAMTDTQYF.

This clone was detected only a few times. The chain uses TRBV7-2 and TRBJ1-4; D ambiguous. Germline CDR1 reads SGHTA; CDR2 reads FQGNSA. Trimming left V 5 bases short and J 8 bases short, with 9 bases between. The CDR3 length is 12 residues. This chain's CDR3 is CASSPQDEKLFF. CDR3 DNA sequence: TGTGCCAGCAGCCCCCAGGACGAAAAACTGTTTTTT.

The CDR3 is CASSRRYEQYF. The DNA for the CDR3 is TGTGCCAGCAGCCGAAGATACGAGCAGTACTTC. V and J are TRBV2 and TRBJ2-7; no firm D call. The germline V gene has CDR1 SNHLY and CDR2 FYNNEI. V was shortened by 6 bases and J by 4 bases, with 7 bases between the two germline ends. CDR3 length: 11 amino acids.

The chain employs TRBV5-1 and TRBJ2-7; 11 bases align to TRBD1. CDR1 and CDR2 (germline): SGHRS, YFSETQ. This CDR3 region has 15 residues. Losses at the gene ends were 2 bases for V and 3 bases for J; bases not matched to a gene: 4. The CDR3 here is CASSLGTGGLYEQYF. CDR3 nucleotides: TGCGCCAGCAGCTTAGGGACAGGGGGTCTCTACGAGCAGTACTTC.

This clone was seen only once. The chain uses TRBV5-4 and TRBJ2-7, with TRBD1 identical over 8 bases. Germline V gives CDR1 SGHNT, CDR2 YYREEE (reference sequence). The CDR3 totals 14 residues. Trimming cost V 3 bases and J 4 bases; bases outside gene matches: 6. This CDR3 is CASSSGTGDYEQYF. The CDR3 bases are TGTGCCAGCAGCTCCGGGACAGGCGATTACGAGCAGTACTTC.

This chain uses TRBV12-5 with TRBJ2-1, with 10 positions matching TRBD2. Per the germline V gene, CDR1 is LGHNT and CDR2 is FRNRAP. The CDR3 runs 15 residues. V lost 9 bases, J lost 5 bases, and 10 bases stayed unmatched. The CDR3 sequence is CASRVASGGHNEQFF. CDR3 coding DNA: TGTGCTAGCCGGGTGGCTAGCGGGGGACACAATGAGCAGTTCTTC. Full variable domain (remainder filled in from reference TRBV12-5 and TRBJ2-1): DARVTQTPRHKVTEMGQEVTMRCQPILGHNTVFWYRQTMMQGLELLAYFRNRAPLDDSGMPKDRFSAEMPDATLATLKIQPSEPRDSAVYFCASRVASGGHNEQFFGPGTRLTVL.

A few counts support this clone. The chain carries TRBV10-3 and TRBJ1-2; D is undetermined. The CDR3 covers 14 residues. Germline loops: CDR1 ENHRY, CDR2 SYGVKD. The ends were cut back, 3 bases at V and 4 bases at J, with 12 bases in the middle. The DNA of the CDR3 is TGTGCCATCAGTGAATCACAGCTTATCTATGGCTACACCTTC. Translated: CAISESQLIYGYTF.

This clone was counted a few times. This chain uses TRBV6-6 with TRBJ1-2; 7 bases are shared with TRBD1. Trimming took 4 bases from V and 0 from J; bases not matched to a gene: 8. Germline V lookup: CDR1 MNHNY, CDR2 SVGAGI (reference sequence). The CDR3 contains 16 residues. This CDR3 is CASSSGQIPANYGYTF. For the CDR3, the DNA is TGTGCCAGCAGTTCGGGACAGATTCCAGCTAACTATGGCTACACCTTC.

The chain joins TRBV5-1 to TRBJ2-3; 11 bases are shared with TRBD2. There are 16 residues in the CDR3. The V segment lost 0 bases and the J segment 3 bases; nucleotides outside the gene matches: 3. The germline V gene has CDR1 SGHRS and CDR2 YFSETQ. Here the CDR3 reads CASSLVGTSGTDTQYF. CDR3 bases: TGCGCCAGCAGCTTGGTTGGGACTAGCGGAACAGATACGCAGTATTTT.

This clone was counted only a few times. The chain combines TRBV30 with TRBJ1-5; D is uncertain. The germline V and J ends were trimmed by 3 bases and 0 bases, with 6 bases remaining between them. This CDR3 contains 13 residues. CDR1 GTSNPN and CDR2 SVGIG come from the germline V gene (reference sequence). CDR3 nucleotide sequence: TGTGCCTGGAGCACGGTTAGCAATCAGCCCCAGCATTTT. This codes for CAWSTVSNQPQHF.

The rearrangement uses TRBV7-9 and TRBJ1-2; no definite D call. V lost 5 bases and J 5 bases, leaving 9 bases between the germline ends. The CDR3 has 12 residues. Germline lookup yields CDR1 SEHNR and CDR2 FQNEAQ (reference sequence). The DNA of the CDR3 is TGTGCCAGCAGCCAGGACCATTATGGCTACACCTTC. This sequence encodes CASSQDHYGYTF.

This clone was seen only a few times. The rearrangement links TRBV7-3 to TRBJ2-3, with 10 bases matching TRBD1. The CDR3 sequence is 15 residues long. The V and J ends lost 0 bases and 5 bases, in that order; junction bases with no gene match: 2. Per germline, CDR1 SGHTA and CDR2 FQGTGA. The CDR3 reads CASSLTGTGVDTQYF. CDR3 DNA: TGTGCCAGCAGCTTAACAGGGACAGGGGTAGATACGCAGTATTTT.

This clone showed up just a few times. The rearrangement links TRBV25-1 to TRBJ2-3; D unresolved. CDR1 is MGHDK and CDR2 is SYGVNS in the germline V gene. With 4 bases removed from V and 1 base from J, the gap between germline ends came to 9 bases. CDR3 length equals 14 residues. The CDR3 reads CASSVRYGTDTQYF. The CDR3 DNA is TGTGCCAGCAGTGTACGGTACGGCACAGATACGCAGTATTTT.

This clone has just one count. CDR3 sequence: CASSLADGGGEQYF. CDR3 nucleotide sequence: TGTGCCAGCAGCTTAGCCGACGGGGGGGGCGAGCAGTACTTC. This chain joins TRBV7-9 and TRBJ2-7, with 8 bases aligning to TRBD2. V lost 0 bases and J lost 6; bases outside the gene matches: 4. The CDR3 covers 14 residues. Germline V lookup: CDR1 SEHNR, CDR2 FQNEAQ (reference sequence).

This clone showed up just a few times. The identical CDR3 is also encoded by other nucleotide sequences in the sample. V gene TRBV5-1 combines with J gene TRBJ2-7, with D possibly being TRBD1 (7 bases). Between the trimmed V and J ends, which lost 0 bases and 3 bases, there was a span of 10 bases. The germline gives CDR1 SGHRS, CDR2 YFSETQ. The CDR3 runs 14 residues. Here the CDR3 reads CASSLGQGGYEQYF. The CDR3 DNA is TGCGCCAGCAGCTTGGGACAGGGAGGCTACGAGCAGTACTTC.

The chain carries TRBV27 and TRBJ2-3; D uncertain. V was cut by 4 bases and J by 2 bases, with 7 bases left in between. The CDR3 has 13 residues. Looked up from germline, CDR1 is MNHEY and CDR2 is SMNVEV (reference sequence). The CDR3 DNA follows: TGTGCCAGCAGTTCGGCGGTCACAGATACGCAGTATTTT. As protein: CASSSAVTDTQYF.

V gene TRBV15 combines with J gene TRBJ2-3; 11 bases align to TRBD1. Germline trimming cut 0 bases from V and 3 bases from J; bases unmatched to any gene: 5. The germline V gene encodes CDR1 LNHNV and CDR2 YYDKDF (reference sequence). The CDR3 extends over 17 amino acids. CDR3 DNA sequence: TGTGCCACCAGCAGAGATGGACAGGGGGCCGGGACAGATACGCAGTATTTT. Amino acid sequence: CATSRDGQGAGTDTQYF.

Only one count was recorded for this clone. The rearrangement uses TRBV23-1 and TRBJ2-2, with 7 bases matching TRBD1. TRBV23-1 is an open reading frame, and its role is uncertain. This CDR3 region has 21 residues. The V segment lost 0 bases and the J segment 5 bases; nucleotides outside the gene matches: 21. CDR3 residues: CASSQSDRVWPKQGDTGELFF. In DNA form, the CDR3 reads TGCGCCAGCAGTCAATCAGACAGGGTATGGCCCAAGCAGGGGGATACCGGGGAGCTGTTTTTT.